A single sample is the source of the 32 T cell receptor beta chains below, sequenced in a study of blood T cell repertoires in COVID-19 (dated by TCRdb to the early 2020s). The library was made by the immunoSEQ multiplex PCR assay. TCRdb obtained this table from immuneACCESS and retained in-frame rearrangements with V and J assigned. These tables miss some clones; where compared with another copy, unresolved V genes account for less than half of the shortfall, and the remainder is unexplained. This sample holds around 260,000 clones; roughly 89% were observed only once. The ten largest make up 0.94% of the sample. Sequenced: peripheral blood. The receptors were gathered from a woman between 35 and 50 years old who had recovered from COVID-19.

This clone has a handful of counts. The rearrangement links TRBV15 to TRBJ2-6; 10 bases align to TRBD1. Germline trimming cut 5 bases from V and 0 bases from J; bases unmatched to any gene: 1. This CDR3 is built from 16 residues. The germline gives CDR1 LNHNV, CDR2 YYDKDF (reference sequence). For the CDR3, the DNA is TGTGCCACCAGCGGGGACAGGGGCTCTGGGGCCAACGTCCTGACTTTC. It codes for CATSGDRGSGANVLTF. The full variable domain, with the rest looked up from reference TRBV15 and TRBJ2-6, is DAMVIQNPRYQVTQFGKPVTLSCSQTLNHNVMYWYQQKSSQAPKLLFHYYDKDFNNEADTPDNFQSRRPNTSFCFLDIRSPGLGDTAMYLCATSGDRGSGANVLTFGAGSRLTVL.

The chain links TRBV2 to TRBJ2-3; TRBD2 matches at 7 bases. There are 14 residues in the CDR3. Germline CDR1 reads SNHLY; CDR2 reads FYNNEI. Unmatched junction bases numbered 5, after V lost 6 bases and J lost 2 bases. This chain's CDR3 is CASRGGSPTDTQYF. The CDR3 nucleotides read TGTGCCAGCAGGGGCGGGAGCCCCACAGATACGCAGTATTTT.

The gene calls are TRBV29-1 and TRBJ2-1, with a weak D call TRBD2 (5 bases). This CDR3 region has 13 residues. Germline-derived CDR1 and CDR2 are SQVTM and ANQGSEA. Trimming removed 1 base from V and 4 bases from J, with 8 bases in between. The CDR3 here is CSVEGEKYNEQFF. In DNA form, the CDR3 reads TGCAGCGTTGAAGGGGAGAAATACAATGAGCAGTTCTTC.

The chain links TRBV30 to TRBJ2-2; D is possibly TRBD1 (6 bases). CDR3 length: 18 residues. Germline V lookup: CDR1 GTSNPN, CDR2 SVGIG (reference sequence). V was trimmed by 2 bases and J by 0 bases, leaving 19 bases between them. CDR3 loop: CAWSRRNKTGTNTGELFF. The CDR3 DNA follows: TGTGCCTGGAGTCGAAGGAATAAGACAGGAACGAACACCGGGGAGCTGTTTTTT.

This chain joins TRBV28 and TRBJ1-5; unclear D gene. Germline loops: CDR1 MDHEN, CDR2 SYDVKM. Deletions cut 1 base from V and 8 bases from J, with 15 bases between. The CDR3 length is 15 residues. The CDR3 protein is CASSLFGVSREPQHF. CDR3 in DNA: TGTGCCAGCAGTTTATTCGGGGTCTCAAGGGAGCCCCAGCATTTT. Using reference TRBV28 and TRBJ1-5 for the parts outside the CDR3, the full variable domain is DVKVTQSSRYLVKRTGEKVFLECVQDMDHENMFWYRQDPGLGLRLIYFSYDVKMKEKGDIPEGYSVSREKKERFSLILESASTNQTSMYLCASSLFGVSREPQHFGDGTRLSIL.

V gene TRBV27 combines with J gene TRBJ1-1; weak D call: TRBD1 (6 bases). CDR1 is MNHEY and CDR2 is SMNVEV in the germline V gene (reference sequence). This CDR3 comprises 13 residues. V was pared by 3 bases and J by 4 bases, with 9 bases between. The CDR3 bases are TGTGCCAGCAGTTTCAGGGGTTCCACTGAAGCTTTCTTT. It codes for CASSFRGSTEAFF.

The chain carries TRBV5-6 and TRBJ1-1; TRBD1 might be the D (5 bases). The CDR3 sequence is 16 residues long. The germline gives CDR1 SGHDT, CDR2 YYEEEE. With 4 bases removed from V and 1 base from J, the gap between germline ends came to 17 bases. The DNA of the CDR3 is TGTGCCAGCAGCCCCTACCGGGGGGAGAAGAACACTGAAGCTTTCTTT. It is translated as CASSPYRGEKNTEAFF.

The gene calls are TRBV7-9 and TRBJ2-2, with unresolved D. V was clipped by 4 bases and J by 5 bases, with 8 bases between them. Looked up from germline, CDR1 is SEHNR and CDR2 is FQNEAQ (reference sequence). This CDR3 spans 13 amino acids. CDR3 coding DNA: TGTGCCAGCAGCTCTACTTTGACCGGGGAGCTGTTTTTT. The encoded protein is CASSSTLTGELFF.

This clone showed up just a few times. The chain recombines TRBV6-6 with TRBJ1-2; TRBD1 is a possible D gene (6 bases). CDR3 length equals 13 residues. Between the trimmed V and J ends, which lost 6 bases and 7 bases, there was a span of 15 bases. Per the germline V gene, CDR1 is MNHNY and CDR2 is SVGAGI (reference sequence). The CDR3 sequence is CASSSTGFSGYTF. For the CDR3, the DNA is TGTGCCAGCAGCTCCACAGGGTTCTCTGGCTACACCTTC.

V gene TRBV4-1 combines with J gene TRBJ2-5; maybe TRBD2 (6 bases). Germline assignment: CDR1 MGHRA and CDR2 YSYEKL. This CDR3 spans 15 amino acids. V was clipped by 4 bases and J by 4 bases, with 16 bases between them. CDR3 region: CASSPQTSLGETQYF. In DNA form, the CDR3 reads TGCGCCAGCAGCCCCCAGACTAGTTTAGGAGAGACCCAGTACTTC.

The V and J genes are TRBV29-1 and TRBJ2-7; 7 nucleotides match TRBD1. The germline gives CDR1 SQVTM, CDR2 ANQGSEA. The CDR3 runs 12 residues. Trimming cost V 6 bases and J 3 bases; bases outside gene matches: 5. Written as DNA, the CDR3 is TGCAGCGTCCAGACAGGGAACTACGAGCAGTACTTC. Encoded protein: CSVQTGNYEQYF.

The chain employs TRBV27 and TRBJ2-2; D not resolved. This CDR3 has 14 amino acids. V was pared by 6 bases and J by 4 bases, with 12 bases between. Germline V gene lookup returns CDR1 MNHEY and CDR2 SMNVEV (reference sequence). The CDR3 nucleotides are TGTGCCAGCAGACCCCGGGTGAGCACCGGGGAGCTGTTTTTT. Its translation: CASRPRVSTGELFF.

The chain has TRBV3-1 (or the pseudogene TRBV3-2) and TRBJ2-1, with a weak D call TRBD2 (5 bases). The germline CDR1 and CDR2 sequences are LGHDT and YNNKEL (reference sequence). Trimming removed 3 bases from V and 5 bases from J, with 17 bases in between. The CDR3 contains 16 residues. The CDR3 loop is CASSQEDWQLNNEQFF. Written as DNA, the CDR3 is TGTGCCAGCAGCCAGGAGGACTGGCAGCTGAACAATGAGCAGTTCTTC.

Written as DNA, the CDR3 is TGTGCCAGCAGCGAAGGGAGGGGGGGAGAGACCCAGTACTTC. Encoded protein: CASSEGRGGETQYF. The V gene is TRBV11-3, the J gene TRBJ2-5; D possibly corresponds to TRBD2 (7 bases). The ends were cut back, 5 bases at V and 4 bases at J, with 14 bases in the middle. Germline V gene sequence: CDR1 SGHNT, CDR2 YENEEA. The CDR3 extends over 14 amino acids.

V and J are TRBV2 and TRBJ2-4; the match to TRBD2 covers 12 bases. V shed 7 bases, J shed 3 bases, and the junction held 10 bases outside the gene matches. The V gene's germline CDR1 is SNHLY and CDR2 FYNNEI. The CDR3 length is 17 residues. The CDR3 is CASTKTSGRIGKNIQYF. CDR3 coding DNA: TGTGCCAGCACCAAGACTAGCGGGAGAATTGGCAAAAACATTCAGTACTTC.

The chain couples TRBV28 to TRBJ1-1; 8 bases fit TRBD1. The CDR3 spans 15 residues. The trim removed 4 bases at V and 1 base at J, leaving 5 bases unmatched. Germline loops: CDR1 MDHEN, CDR2 SYDVKM. The CDR3 here is CASSSPGTGNTEAFF. Written as DNA, the CDR3 is TGTGCCAGCAGTTCCCCCGGGACAGGGAACACTGAAGCTTTCTTT.

CDR3 nucleotide sequence: TGTGCTAGTGGTTTGGTACAATACGAGCAGTACTTC. Protein product: CASGLVQYEQYF. The V and J genes are TRBV12-5 and TRBJ2-7; no reliable D call. Germline values: CDR1 LGHNT, CDR2 FRNRAP. V was clipped by 0 bases and J by 4 bases, with 4 bases between them. There are 12 residues in the CDR3.

The V call is TRBV7-2, the J call TRBJ2-1; TRBD2 matches 11 bases. Germline CDR1 and CDR2: SGHTA and FQGNSA. V lost 2 bases to trimming and J lost 4 bases; unmatched junction nucleotides: 7. The CDR3 runs 17 residues. The CDR3 DNA reads TGTGCCAGCAGCTTACTCGCGACTAGCGGGATGTACAATGAGCAGTTCTTC. Translating it yields CASSLLATSGMYNEQFF.

In its sample, this clone was seen many times. The genes are TRBV5-4 and TRBJ2-1, with a possible D match to TRBD1 (5 bases). The germline V gene encodes CDR1 SGHNT and CDR2 YYREEE (reference sequence). V lost 0 bases and J lost 0, with 10 bases in between. The CDR3 sequence is 16 residues long. The CDR3 region has the DNA TGTGCCAGCAGCTTGGGGGGCAGGAGCTCCTACAATGAGCAGTTCTTC. Translating it yields CASSLGGRSSYNEQFF.

The chain joins TRBV6-5 to TRBJ1-5, with 9 bases that match TRBD1. Germline trimming cut 6 bases from V and 2 bases from J; bases unmatched to any gene: 2. Germline values: CDR1 MNHEY, CDR2 SVGAGI. The CDR3 length is 14 residues. CDR3: CASRDRGGNQPQHF. In nucleotides, the CDR3 is TGTGCCAGCAGGGACAGGGGAGGCAATCAGCCCCAGCATTTT.

This sequence joins TRBV3-1 (or the pseudogene TRBV3-2) and TRBJ1-5, with D perhaps matching TRBD1 (5 bases). Between the trimmed V and J ends, which lost 4 bases and 2 bases, there was a span of 9 bases. The CDR3 spans 14 residues. Germline-derived CDR1 and CDR2 are LGHDT and YNNKEL (reference sequence). CDR3 nucleotide sequence: TGTGCCAGCAGCCCGGACACCGGCAATCAGCCCCAGCATTTT. It yields the protein CASSPDTGNQPQHF.

The rearrangement links TRBV7-6 to TRBJ1-6, with unresolved D. Trimming took 2 bases from V and 0 from J, leaving 5 bases between them. Germline V gene sequence: CDR1 SGHVS, CDR2 FNYEAQ. CDR3 length equals 15 residues. CDR3 DNA sequence: TGTGCCAGCAGCTTAAGGAGCTCCTATAATTCACCCCTCCACTTT. Translated, it gives CASSLRSSYNSPLHF.

CDR3 sequence (DNA): TGTGCCATCAGTGAACTTCCGTTGGTGGACACCGGGGAGCTGTTTTTT. Encoded protein: CAISELPLVDTGELFF. The J gene is TRBJ2-2, the V gene TRBV10-3, with D unclear. Germline loops: CDR1 ENHRY, CDR2 SYGVKD. Trimming pared 3 bases from V and 3 bases from J, leaving 14 bases between. This CDR3 region has 16 residues.

The rearrangement links TRBV6-5 to TRBJ2-7; TRBD1 aligns across 7 bases. Looked up from germline, CDR1 is MNHEY and CDR2 is SVGAGI. This CDR3 spans 14 amino acids. The J segment lost 0 bases and the V segment lost 7 bases, leaving 6 bases of the junction unmatched. The CDR3 nucleotides are TGTGCCAGCAATGCCGGGACAGCCTCCTACGAGCAGTACTTC. This translates into CASNAGTASYEQYF.

V and J are TRBV5-4 and TRBJ2-7; the D gene is possibly TRBD2 (5 bases). There are 15 residues in the CDR3. The germline V gene encodes CDR1 SGHNT and CDR2 YYREEE (reference sequence). The V and J ends lost 4 bases and 3 bases respectively, with 17 bases between them. CDR3 bases: TGTGCCAGCAGCCCCGCGGAGGTTGGTGGCTACGAGCAGTACTTC. Protein sequence: CASSPAEVGGYEQYF.

The chain has TRBV28 and TRBJ2-6, with D hard to call. Germline V gene lookup returns CDR1 MDHEN and CDR2 SYDVKM. The germline V and J ends were trimmed by 3 bases and 0 bases, with 9 bases remaining between them. The CDR3 contains 16 residues. CDR3 residues: CASSFPPSSGANVLTF. The CDR3 coding sequence is TGTGCCAGCAGTTTCCCCCCCAGCTCTGGGGCCAACGTCCTGACTTTC. The full variable domain, rest sourced from reference TRBV28 and TRBJ2-6, is DVKVTQSSRYLVKRTGEKVFLECVQDMDHENMFWYRQDPGLGLRLIYFSYDVKMKEKGDIPEGYSVSREKKERFSLILESASTNQTSMYLCASSFPPSSGANVLTFGAGSRLTVL.

The rearrangement uses TRBV19 and TRBJ1-5, with TRBD1 as a possible D gene (6 bases). From germline, CDR1 is LNHDA and CDR2 SQIVND (reference sequence). V shed 6 bases and J shed 4 bases, with 19 bases lying between them. This CDR3 region has 16 residues. This CDR3 is CASRMVSGTLNQPQHF. DNA for the CDR3: TGTGCCAGTAGGATGGTTTCCGGGACACTTAATCAGCCCCAGCATTTT.

The V gene is TRBV30, the J gene TRBJ2-1; D gene uncertain. Per the germline V gene, CDR1 is GTSNPN and CDR2 is SVGIG (reference sequence). V was trimmed by 0 bases and J by 10 bases, leaving 7 bases between them. This CDR3 spans 11 amino acids. CDR3 amino acids: CAWSVILEQFF. The CDR3 nucleotides are TGTGCCTGGAGTGTAATCCTGGAGCAGTTCTTC.

This chain joins TRBV15 and TRBJ1-1; 8 bases map to TRBD1. The germline V gene has CDR1 LNHNV and CDR2 YYDKDF (reference sequence). The ends lost 0 bases at V and 1 base at J; junction bases unmatched: 10. This CDR3 has 18 amino acids. CDR3 residues: CATSRDPGTGGKNTEAFF. The CDR3 DNA reads TGTGCCACCAGCAGAGATCCCGGAACAGGGGGAAAGAACACTGAAGCTTTCTTT.

The chain recombines TRBV5-1 with TRBJ2-7; a weak D match, TRBD1 (6 bases). Germline V gene data show CDR1 as SGHRS and CDR2 as YFSETQ. V dropped 5 bases and J dropped 2 bases, with 14 bases sitting between them. The CDR3 spans 14 residues. CDR3 protein: CASRGTGPPYEQYF. The CDR3 nucleotides read TGCGCCAGCAGGGGAACAGGGCCCCCCTACGAGCAGTACTTC.

The chain has TRBV7-8 and TRBJ2-7; 8 nucleotides align to TRBD2. Per the germline V gene, CDR1 is SGHVS and CDR2 is FQNEAQ. V lost 5 bases, J lost 0 bases, and 3 bases stayed unmatched. CDR3 length equals 14 residues. The chain's CDR3 is CASSATSDSYEQYF. DNA of the CDR3: TGTGCCAGCAGCGCGACTAGCGACTCCTACGAGCAGTACTTC.

The chain is built from TRBV18 and TRBJ2-1; TRBD1 agrees at 8 bases. In germline, CDR1 is KGHSH, CDR2 LQKENI. Losses at the gene ends were 3 bases for V and 3 bases for J; bases not matched to a gene: 7. The CDR3 has 16 amino acids. CDR3 nucleotides: TGTGCCAGCTCACCTCCCAGGGGGCATCACTACAATGAGCAGTTCTTC. Its translation: CASSPPRGHHYNEQFF.